This T cell receptor beta chain was identified in a study of blood T cell repertoires in COVID-19 (TCRdb year 2020). About the study as a whole: The collaborator samples originated in the United States, Italy and Spain and spanned the acute and convalescent phases of COVID-19. The prospective study material was composed of cDNA or gDNA derived from T cells, B-cell-depleted T cells, or PBMCs. Subjects who had been exposed to COVID-19, were actively infected with it, or had recovered from it provided the deeply sampled blood TCRbeta repertoires that made up the dataset. The repertoires were released in a freely available public database intended as a resource for research on the immune response to SARS-CoV-2. The samples were drawn from the first 160 participants of the ongoing ImmuneRACE study and from over 950 subjects provided by 6 global collaborators. A de-identified subject ID, COVID-19 status, age in years and sex were almost always included in the sample metadata. Where HLA class I and class II types were available, the types were taken from metadata supplied by the sample provider, not from assay-based typing. Broader findings and caveats from the paper: Clinical and demographic metadata were provided uncurated, with the amount varying by source and participant.

There are 15 amino acids in the CDR3, from cysteine to phenylalanine inclusive. The read is trimmed to its CDR3 DNA, 45 bases read in frame from base 1. The germline V gene encodes CDR1 SGHTA and CDR2 FQGTGA. V is trimmed back by 3 bases and J by 3 bases, and the junction contains 1 base that no gene match accounts for. This clone is a singleton in its sample. Its binding antigen is unknown. Base qualities are not recorded, but no much larger clone differs from it by a single base. The immunoSEQ Assay, a bias-controlled multiplex PCR, was used to amplify TCRbeta CDR3 regions from genomic DNA. As for how the authors treated the data: Within the assay, amplification of reference gene primers was used to estimate how many nucleated cells each sample contained. Sequence reads were collapsed and filtered to measure the absolute abundance of every unique TCRbeta CDR3 rearrangement. Productive Simpson clonality was computed per sample as the square root of Simpson's diversity index over productive rearrangements. What TCRdb holds here is the immuneACCESS table cut down to in-frame rearrangements. Part of the clones is not present; checked against another copy, under half of the missing clones reflect an unresolved V gene, and the others are unexplained. The D gene and trimming were derived from the DNA, and the V and J assignments and clone size from that table. The sample table holds around 60,000 clones, of which around 90% were seen once. 2% to 2.5% of the sample is taken by the ten largest.

Each collaborating institution followed its own protocols to collect whole blood in K2EDTA tubes. For TCRbeta analysis, collaborator samples were shipped as frozen whole blood, as isolated PBMCs, or as DNA extracted from either sample type. The receptor's source is a man aged 55 to 69 with acute or convalescent COVID-19. The sequenced material came from peripheral blood. This chain is built from TRBV7-3 and TRBJ2-5, and 13 junction bases match TRBD2. The CDR3 region reads CASSFGLAGEETQYF. The sequenced DNA: TGTGCCAGCAGCTTCGGACTAGCGGGAGAAGAGACCCAGTACTTC.